The clone carrying this T cell receptor (beta chain) was observed a single time. The study drew participants aged about 18 to 90 years from 20 to 30 US areas. This specimen belongs to a study of blood T cell repertoires in COVID-19. About the study: Nucleic acid was either cDNA or gDNA, and it came from T cells, B-cell-depleted T cells, or PBMCs.

As processed by the authors: The authors estimated nucleated cell counts from reference gene primer amplification. Here immunoSEQ multiplex PCR was the method, and the copy in TCRdb shows in-frame clones only, minus some. The D gene and trimming were derived from the DNA, and the V and J assignments and clone size from that table. Of about 240,000 clones in the sample, roughly 86% were seen once. J gave up 6 bases and V 6 bases, and 4 bases lay outside the gene matches. This CDR3 contains 12 residues. Per germline, CDR1 MNHEY and CDR2 SVGAGI. Sequenced: PBMCs or T cells enriched from blood (not recorded which). The origin of this receptor is a woman aged 40 to 50 with acute COVID-19. The chain carries TRBV6-5 and TRBJ1-2, with 7 bases matching TRBD1. The CDR3 DNA follows: TGTGCCAGCAGCCGACAGGGACATGGCTACACCTTC. Its protein product is CASSRQGHGYTF.